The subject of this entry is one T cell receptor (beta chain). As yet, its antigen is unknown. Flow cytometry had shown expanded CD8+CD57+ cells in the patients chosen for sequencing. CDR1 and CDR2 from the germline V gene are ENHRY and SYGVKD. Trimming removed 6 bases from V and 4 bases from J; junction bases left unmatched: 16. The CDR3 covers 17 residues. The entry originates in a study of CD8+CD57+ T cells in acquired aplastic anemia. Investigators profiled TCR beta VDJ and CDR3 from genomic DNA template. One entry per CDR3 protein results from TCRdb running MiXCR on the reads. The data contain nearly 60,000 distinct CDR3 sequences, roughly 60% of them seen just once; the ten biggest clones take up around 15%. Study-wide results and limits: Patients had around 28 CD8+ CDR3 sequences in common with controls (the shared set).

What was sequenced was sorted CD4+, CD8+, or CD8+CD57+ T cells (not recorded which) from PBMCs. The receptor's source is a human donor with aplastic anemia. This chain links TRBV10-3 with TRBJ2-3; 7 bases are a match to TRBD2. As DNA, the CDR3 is TGTGCCATCAGGCCCAATGGAACTAGCGTGTGGTCAGATACGCAGTATTTT. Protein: CAIRPNGTSVWSDTQYF.